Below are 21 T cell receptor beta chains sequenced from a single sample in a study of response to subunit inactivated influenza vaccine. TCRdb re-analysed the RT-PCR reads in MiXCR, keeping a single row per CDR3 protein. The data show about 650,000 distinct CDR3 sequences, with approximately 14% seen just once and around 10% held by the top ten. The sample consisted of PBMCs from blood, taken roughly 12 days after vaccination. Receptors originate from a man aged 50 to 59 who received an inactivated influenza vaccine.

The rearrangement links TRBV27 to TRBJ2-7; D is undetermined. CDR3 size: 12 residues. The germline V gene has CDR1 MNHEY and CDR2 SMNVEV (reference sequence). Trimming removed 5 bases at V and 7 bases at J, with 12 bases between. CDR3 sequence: CASSHPWSEQYF. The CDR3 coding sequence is TGTGCCAGCAGTCACCCTTGGTCTGAGCAGTACTTC.

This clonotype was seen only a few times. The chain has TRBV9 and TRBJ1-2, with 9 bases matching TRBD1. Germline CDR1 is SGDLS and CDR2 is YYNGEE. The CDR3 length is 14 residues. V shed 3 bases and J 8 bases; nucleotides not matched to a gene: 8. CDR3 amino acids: CASSGNRGPSGYTF. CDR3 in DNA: TGTGCCAGCAGCGGAAACAGGGGGCCCTCCGGCTACACCTTC. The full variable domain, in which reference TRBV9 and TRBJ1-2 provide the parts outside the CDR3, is DSGVTQTPKHLITATGQRVTLRCSPRSGDLSVYWYQQSLDQGLQFLIQYYNGEERAKGNILERFSAQQFPDLHSELNLSSLELGDSALYFCASSGNRGPSGYTFGSGTRLTVV.

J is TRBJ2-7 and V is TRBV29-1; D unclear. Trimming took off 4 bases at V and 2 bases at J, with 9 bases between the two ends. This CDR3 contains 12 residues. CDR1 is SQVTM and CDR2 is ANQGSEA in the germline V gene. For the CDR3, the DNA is TGCAGCGTTGGGGTCCCAACCTACGAGCAGTACTTC. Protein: CSVGVPTYEQYF.

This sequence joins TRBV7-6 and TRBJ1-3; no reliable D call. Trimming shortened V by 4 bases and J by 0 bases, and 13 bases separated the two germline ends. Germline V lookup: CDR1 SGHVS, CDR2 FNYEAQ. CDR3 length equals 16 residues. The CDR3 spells CASSSRLGSSGNTIYF. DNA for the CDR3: TGTGCCAGCAGCTCCCGTCTGGGGAGCTCTGGAAACACCATATATTTT.

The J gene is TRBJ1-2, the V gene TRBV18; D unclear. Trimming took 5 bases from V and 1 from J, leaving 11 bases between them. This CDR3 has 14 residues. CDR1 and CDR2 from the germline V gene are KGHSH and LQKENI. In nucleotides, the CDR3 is TGTGCCAGCTCATCGGATACCATTAACTATGGCTACACCTTC. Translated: CASSSDTINYGYTF.

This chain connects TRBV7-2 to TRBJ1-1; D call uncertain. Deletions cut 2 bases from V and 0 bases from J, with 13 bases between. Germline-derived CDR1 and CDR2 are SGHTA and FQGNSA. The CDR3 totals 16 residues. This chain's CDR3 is CASSLSSPGVNTEAFF. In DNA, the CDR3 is TGTGCCAGCAGCTTATCTTCACCTGGGGTGAACACTGAAGCTTTCTTT.

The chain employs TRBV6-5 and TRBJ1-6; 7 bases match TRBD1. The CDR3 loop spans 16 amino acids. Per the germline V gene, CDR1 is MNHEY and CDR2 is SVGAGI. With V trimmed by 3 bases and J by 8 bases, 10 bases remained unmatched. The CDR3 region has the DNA TGTGCCAGCAGTTATTCCCGGGACAGTGTTGATTCACCCCTCCACTTT. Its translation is CASSYSRDSVDSPLHF.

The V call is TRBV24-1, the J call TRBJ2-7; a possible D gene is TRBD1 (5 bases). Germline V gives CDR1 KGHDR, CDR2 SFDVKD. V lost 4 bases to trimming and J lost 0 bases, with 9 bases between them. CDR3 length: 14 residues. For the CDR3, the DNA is TGTGCCACCAGTGACCAGGGTAGCTCCTACGAGCAGTACTTC. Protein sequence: CATSDQGSSYEQYF.

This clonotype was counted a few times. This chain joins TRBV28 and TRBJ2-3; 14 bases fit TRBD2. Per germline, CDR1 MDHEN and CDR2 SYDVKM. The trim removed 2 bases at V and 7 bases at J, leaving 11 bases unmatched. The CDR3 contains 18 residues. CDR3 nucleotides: TGTGCCAGCAGTTTAGAATACAGGACTAGCGGGAGGCGTAATACGCAGTATTTT. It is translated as CASSLEYRTSGRRNTQYF. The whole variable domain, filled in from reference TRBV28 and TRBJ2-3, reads DVKVTQSSRYLVKRTGEKVFLECVQDMDHENMFWYRQDPGLGLRLIYFSYDVKMKEKGDIPEGYSVSREKKERFSLILESASTNQTSMYLCASSLEYRTSGRRNTQYFGPGTRLTVL.

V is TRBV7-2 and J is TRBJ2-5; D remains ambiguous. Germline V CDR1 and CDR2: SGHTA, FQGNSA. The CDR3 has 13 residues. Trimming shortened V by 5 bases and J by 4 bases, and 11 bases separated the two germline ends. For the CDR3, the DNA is TGTGCCAGCAGCGTTTGGAAAGGAGAGACCCAGTACTTC. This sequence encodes CASSVWKGETQYF.

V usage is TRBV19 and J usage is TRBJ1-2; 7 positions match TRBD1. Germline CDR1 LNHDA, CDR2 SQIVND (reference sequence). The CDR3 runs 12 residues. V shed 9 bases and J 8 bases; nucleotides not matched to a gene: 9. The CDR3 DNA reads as TGTGCCAGCAGAGACAGGGTGGGAGGCTACACCTTC. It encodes CASRDRVGGYTF.

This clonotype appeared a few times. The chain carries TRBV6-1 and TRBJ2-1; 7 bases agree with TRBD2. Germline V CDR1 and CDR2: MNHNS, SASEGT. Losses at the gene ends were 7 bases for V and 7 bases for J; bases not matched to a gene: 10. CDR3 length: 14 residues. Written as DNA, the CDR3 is TGTGCCAGCATGTGGGTGGGAGGGGTGAATGAGCAGTTCTTC. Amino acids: CASMWVGGVNEQFF.

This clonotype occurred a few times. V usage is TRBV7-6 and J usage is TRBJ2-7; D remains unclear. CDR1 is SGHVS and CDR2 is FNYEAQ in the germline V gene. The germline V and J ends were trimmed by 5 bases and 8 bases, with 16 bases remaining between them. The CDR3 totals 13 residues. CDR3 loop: CASSNPSDRKQYF. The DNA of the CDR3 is TGTGCCAGCAGCAACCCGAGTGACCGGAAGCAGTACTTC.

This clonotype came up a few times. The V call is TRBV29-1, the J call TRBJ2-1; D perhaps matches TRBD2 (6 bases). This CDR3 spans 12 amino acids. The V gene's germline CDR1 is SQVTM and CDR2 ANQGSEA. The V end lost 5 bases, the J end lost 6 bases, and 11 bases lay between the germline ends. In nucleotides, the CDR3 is TGCAGCGTTCTCAGGAGGGGCAATGAGCAGTTCTTC. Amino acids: CSVLRRGNEQFF.

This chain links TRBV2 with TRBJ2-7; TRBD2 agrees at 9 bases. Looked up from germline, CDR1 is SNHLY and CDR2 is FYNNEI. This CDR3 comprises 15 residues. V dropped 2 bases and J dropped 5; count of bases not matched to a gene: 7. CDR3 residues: CASSELGLAPHEQYF. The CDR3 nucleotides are TGTGCCAGCAGTGAATTGGGACTAGCACCGCACGAGCAGTACTTC.

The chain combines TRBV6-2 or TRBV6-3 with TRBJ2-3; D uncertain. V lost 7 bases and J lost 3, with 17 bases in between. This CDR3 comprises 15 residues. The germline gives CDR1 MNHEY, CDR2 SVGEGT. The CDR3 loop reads CASKVEDVRTDTQYF. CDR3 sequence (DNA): TGTGCCAGCAAAGTAGAGGACGTTCGGACAGATACGCAGTATTTT.

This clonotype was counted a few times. The CDR3 loop is CASSDRDRLNNEQFF. The CDR3 nucleotides are TGTGCCAGCAGTGATCGGGACAGGCTGAACAATGAGCAGTTCTTC. The chain joins TRBV2 to TRBJ2-1, with 8 bases lining up with TRBD1. The CDR3 runs to 15 residues. CDR1 and CDR2 (germline): SNHLY, FYNNEI. V was clipped by 3 bases and J by 5 bases; unmatched bases: 6.

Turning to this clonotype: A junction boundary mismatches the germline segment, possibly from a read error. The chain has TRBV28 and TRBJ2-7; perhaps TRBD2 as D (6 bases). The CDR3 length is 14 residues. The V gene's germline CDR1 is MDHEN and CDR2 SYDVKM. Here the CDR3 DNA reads TGTGCCAGCAGTTTTTATTCTCGGCCGGGGCTAGCGTCGTTC. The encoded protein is CASSFYSRPGLASF.

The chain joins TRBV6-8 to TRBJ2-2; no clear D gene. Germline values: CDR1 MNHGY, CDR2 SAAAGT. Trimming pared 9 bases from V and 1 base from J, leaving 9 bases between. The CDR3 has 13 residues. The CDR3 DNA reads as TGTGCCAGGAGACTGCGGAACACCGGGGAGCTGTTTTTT. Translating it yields CARRLRNTGELFF.

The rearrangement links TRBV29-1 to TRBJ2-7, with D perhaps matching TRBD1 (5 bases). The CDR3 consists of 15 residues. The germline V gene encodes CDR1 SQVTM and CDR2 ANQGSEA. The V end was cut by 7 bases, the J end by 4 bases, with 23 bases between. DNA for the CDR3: TGCAGCGCCACCTATTATGAAAGGGGAAAGTACGAGCAGTACTTC. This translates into CSATYYERGKYEQYF.

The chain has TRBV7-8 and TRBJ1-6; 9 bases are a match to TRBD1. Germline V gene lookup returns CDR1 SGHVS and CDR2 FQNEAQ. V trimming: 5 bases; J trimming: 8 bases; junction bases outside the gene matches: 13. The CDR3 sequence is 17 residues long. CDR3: CASSPRPQGAPDSPLHF. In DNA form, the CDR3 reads TGTGCCAGCAGCCCCCGACCACAGGGGGCGCCGGATTCACCCCTCCACTTT.